This T cell receptor (beta chain) was identified in a study of blood T cell repertoires in COVID-19. On the study more broadly: The United States, Italy and Spain supplied acute and convalescent COVID-19 samples. The cDNA or gDNA used as material had been derived from T cells, B-cell-depleted T cells, or PBMCs.

V was pared by 2 bases and J by 5 bases, with 5 bases of the junction left unmatched. The CDR3 length is 14 residues. Germline lookup yields CDR1 SGHAT and CDR2 FQNNGV. Data came from immunoSEQ multiplex PCR; TCRdb stores just in-frame clones and leaves some out. This table has approximately 17,000 clones, roughly 91% appearing once. The rearrangement joins TRBV11-2 to TRBJ1-1, with 7 nucleotides matching TRBD1. This TCR was sampled from a man aged 55 to 70 with acute or convalescent COVID-19. The source material was peripheral blood. CDR3 residues: CASSLQTGWTEAFF. In DNA form, the CDR3 reads TGTGCCAGCAGCTTACAGACAGGGTGGACTGAAGCTTTCTTT.